Included here is one T cell receptor (beta chain) sequence, with context. The junction and the germline gene differ at one end; a read error may be behind it. The sorted Tregs were CD4+CD25+CD127-/low cells. Per germline, CDR1 SGDLS and CDR2 YYNGEE. CDR3 size: 14 residues. Semi-nested PCR with Nested Universal Primer A followed constant-region reverse priming of full-length variable regions. Each CDR3 protein gets one entry after TCRdb re-called the 5' RACE reads with MiXCR. The sample records approximately 50,000 distinct CDR3 sequences, about 28% being singletons. The TCR comes from a female donor with breast cancer. The V call is TRBV9, the J call TRBJ2-3; no clear D gene. Material: tumor-infiltrating Tregs sorted from the breast tumor. CDR3 nucleotides: TGTGTCAGCAGCCCAAGGACCACCCGGGATACGCAGTATTTT. Its protein is CVSSPRTTRDTQYF.